This T cell receptor beta chain derives from a study of blood T cell repertoires in COVID-19. Study at large: Samples came from the United States, Italy and Spain, spanning acute and convalescent COVID-19.

TCRdb keeps only in-frame clones here, not all; method: immunoSEQ multiplex PCR. The data contain fewer than 300,000 clones, around 85% of them seen just once; the ten biggest clones take up about 2.3%. The clonotype originates from a woman in her 50s who had recovered from COVID-19. The sequenced material came from PBMCs or T cells enriched from blood (not recorded which).

The CDR3 loop reads CASSDLGRNEQFF. The CDR3 nucleotides read TGTGCCAGCAGTGATTTGGGGCGGAATGAGCAGTTCTTC. This chain uses TRBV2 with TRBJ2-1; a possible D gene is TRBD1 (5 bases). Germline CDR1 SNHLY, CDR2 FYNNEI. The V end lost 3 bases, the J end lost 7 bases, and 10 bases lay between the germline ends. The CDR3 covers 13 residues.